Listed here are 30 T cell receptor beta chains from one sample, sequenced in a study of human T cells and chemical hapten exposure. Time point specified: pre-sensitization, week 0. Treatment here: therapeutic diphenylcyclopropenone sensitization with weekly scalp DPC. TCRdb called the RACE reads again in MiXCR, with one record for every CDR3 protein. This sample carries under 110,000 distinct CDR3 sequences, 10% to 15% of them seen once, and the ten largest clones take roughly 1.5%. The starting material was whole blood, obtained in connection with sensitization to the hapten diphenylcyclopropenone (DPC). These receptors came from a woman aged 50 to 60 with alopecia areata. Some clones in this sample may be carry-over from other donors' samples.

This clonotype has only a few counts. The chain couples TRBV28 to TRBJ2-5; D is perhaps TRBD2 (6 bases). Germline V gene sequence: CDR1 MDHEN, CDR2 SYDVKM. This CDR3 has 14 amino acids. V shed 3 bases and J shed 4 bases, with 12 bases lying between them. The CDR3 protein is CASSLVGAGETQYF. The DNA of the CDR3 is TGTGCCAGCAGTTTGGTCGGAGCGGGAGAGACCCAGTACTTC.

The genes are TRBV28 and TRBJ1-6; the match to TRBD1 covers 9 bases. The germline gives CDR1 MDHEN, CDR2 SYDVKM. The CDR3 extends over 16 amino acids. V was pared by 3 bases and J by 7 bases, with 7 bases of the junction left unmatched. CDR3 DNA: TGTGCCAGCAGTTTCTCCGGGACAGGGAACAATTCACCCCTCCACTTT. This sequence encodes CASSFSGTGNNSPLHF.

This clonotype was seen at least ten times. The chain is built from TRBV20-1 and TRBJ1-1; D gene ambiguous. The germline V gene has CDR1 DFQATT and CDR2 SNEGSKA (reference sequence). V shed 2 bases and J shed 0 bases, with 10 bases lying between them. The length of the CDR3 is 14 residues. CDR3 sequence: CSARKPFMNTEAFF. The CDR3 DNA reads TGCAGTGCTAGAAAACCTTTCATGAACACTGAAGCTTTCTTT.

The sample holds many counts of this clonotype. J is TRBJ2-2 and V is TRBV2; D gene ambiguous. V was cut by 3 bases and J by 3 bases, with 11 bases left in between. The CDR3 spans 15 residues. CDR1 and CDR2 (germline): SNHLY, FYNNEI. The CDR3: CASSEFRPHTGELFF. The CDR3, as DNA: TGTGCCAGCAGTGAGTTTAGACCCCACACCGGGGAGCTGTTTTTT.

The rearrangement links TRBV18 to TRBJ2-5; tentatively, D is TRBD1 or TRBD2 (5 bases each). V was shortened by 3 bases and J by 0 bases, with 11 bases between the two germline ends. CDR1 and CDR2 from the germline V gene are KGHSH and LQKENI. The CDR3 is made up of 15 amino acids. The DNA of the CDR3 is TGTGCCAGCTCACCGCGGTTGGGGGACCAAGAGACCCAGTACTTC. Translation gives CASSPRLGDQETQYF.

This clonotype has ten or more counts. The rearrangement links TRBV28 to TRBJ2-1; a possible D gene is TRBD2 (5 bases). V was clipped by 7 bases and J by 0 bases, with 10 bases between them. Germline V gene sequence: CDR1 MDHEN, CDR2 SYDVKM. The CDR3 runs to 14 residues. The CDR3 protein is CASTRGFSYNEQFF. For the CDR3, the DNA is TGTGCCAGCACTCGCGGGTTCTCCTACAATGAGCAGTTCTTC.

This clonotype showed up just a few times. CDR3 sequence (DNA): TGCAGCGTTGCGGGGGGCCCAATAGTCTATGGCTACACCTTC. It translates to CSVAGGPIVYGYTF. The gene calls are TRBV29-1 and TRBJ1-2; tentative D call: TRBD1 (6 bases). This CDR3 has 14 residues. CDR1 SQVTM and CDR2 ANQGSEA come from the germline V gene. Trimming stripped 4 bases from V and 4 bases from J, with 16 bases between. The full variable domain, completed using reference TRBV29-1 and TRBJ1-2, is SAVISQKPSRDICQRGTSLTIQCQVDSQVTMMFWYRQQPGQSLTLIATANQGSEATYESGFVIDKFPISRPNLTFSTLTVSNMSPEDSSIYLCSVAGGPIVYGYTFGSGTRLTVV.

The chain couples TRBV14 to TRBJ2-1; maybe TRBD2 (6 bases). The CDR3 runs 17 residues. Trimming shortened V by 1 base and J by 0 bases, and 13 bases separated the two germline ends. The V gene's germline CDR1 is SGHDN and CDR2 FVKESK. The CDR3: CASSQVVDGSSYNEQFF. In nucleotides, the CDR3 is TGTGCCAGCAGCCAAGTAGTAGACGGGAGCTCCTACAATGAGCAGTTCTTC.

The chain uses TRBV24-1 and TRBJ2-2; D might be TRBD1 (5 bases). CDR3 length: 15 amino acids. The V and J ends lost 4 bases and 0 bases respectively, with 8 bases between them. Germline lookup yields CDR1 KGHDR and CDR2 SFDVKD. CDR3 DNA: TGTGCCACCAGTGAGACAGTTACGAACACCGGGGAGCTGTTTTTT. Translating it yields CATSETVTNTGELFF.

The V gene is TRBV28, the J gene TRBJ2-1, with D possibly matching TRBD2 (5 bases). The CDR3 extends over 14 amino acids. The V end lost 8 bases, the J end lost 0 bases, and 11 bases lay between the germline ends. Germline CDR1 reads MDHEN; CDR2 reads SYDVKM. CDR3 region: CASHEGGSYNEQFF. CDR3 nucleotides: TGTGCCAGCCATGAGGGCGGCTCCTACAATGAGCAGTTCTTC.

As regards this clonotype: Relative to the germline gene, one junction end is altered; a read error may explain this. The CDR3 sequence is CASSPDRVISF. CDR3 sequence (DNA): TGTGCCAGCAGTCCTGACAGGGTGATAAGTTTT. This sequence joins TRBV12-3 or TRBV12-4 and TRBJ1-4; 7 positions agree with TRBD1. This CDR3 is built from 11 residues.

CDR3 DNA: TGTGCCAGCACCATTGACAGCTCTGGAAACACCATATATTTT. Its translation is CASTIDSSGNTIYF. The chain couples TRBV2 to TRBJ1-3, with D possibly matching TRBD1 (5 bases). Germline values: CDR1 SNHLY, CDR2 FYNNEI. This CDR3 has 14 amino acids. V was clipped by 7 bases and J by 0 bases, with 10 bases between them.

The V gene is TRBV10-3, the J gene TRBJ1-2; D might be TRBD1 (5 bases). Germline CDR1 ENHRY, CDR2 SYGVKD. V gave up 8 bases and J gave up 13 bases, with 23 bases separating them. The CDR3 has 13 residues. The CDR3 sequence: CAIRDSAHPVSTF. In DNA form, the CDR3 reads TGTGCCATCCGGGACTCTGCCCACCCTGTATCCACCTTC.

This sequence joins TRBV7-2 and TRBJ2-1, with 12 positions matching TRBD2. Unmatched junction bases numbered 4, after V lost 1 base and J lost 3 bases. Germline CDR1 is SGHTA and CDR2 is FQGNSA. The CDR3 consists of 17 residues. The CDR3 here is CASSLVTSGSGYNEQFF. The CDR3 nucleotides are TGTGCCAGCAGCTTAGTGACTAGCGGGAGTGGCTACAATGAGCAGTTCTTC.

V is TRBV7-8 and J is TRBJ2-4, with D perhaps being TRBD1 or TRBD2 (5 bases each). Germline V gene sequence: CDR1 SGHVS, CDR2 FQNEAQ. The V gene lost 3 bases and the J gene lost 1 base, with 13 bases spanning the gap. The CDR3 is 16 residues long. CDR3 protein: CASSLGQGRAKNIQYF. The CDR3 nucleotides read TGTGCCAGCAGCTTGGGGCAGGGACGGGCCAAAAACATTCAGTACTTC.

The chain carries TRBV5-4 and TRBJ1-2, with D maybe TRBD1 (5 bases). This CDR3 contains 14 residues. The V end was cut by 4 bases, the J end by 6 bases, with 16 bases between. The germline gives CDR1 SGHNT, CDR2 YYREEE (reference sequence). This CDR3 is CASSAPTGADGYTF. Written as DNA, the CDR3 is TGTGCCAGCAGCGCCCCCACCGGGGCGGATGGCTACACCTTC.

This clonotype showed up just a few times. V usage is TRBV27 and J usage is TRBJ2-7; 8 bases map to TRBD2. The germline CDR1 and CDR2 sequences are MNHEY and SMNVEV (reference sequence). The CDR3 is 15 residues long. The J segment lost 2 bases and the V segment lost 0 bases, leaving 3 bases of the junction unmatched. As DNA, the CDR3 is TGTGCCAGCAGTTTATCCCAAGCGGGGGCCTACGAGCAGTACTTC. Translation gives CASSLSQAGAYEQYF.

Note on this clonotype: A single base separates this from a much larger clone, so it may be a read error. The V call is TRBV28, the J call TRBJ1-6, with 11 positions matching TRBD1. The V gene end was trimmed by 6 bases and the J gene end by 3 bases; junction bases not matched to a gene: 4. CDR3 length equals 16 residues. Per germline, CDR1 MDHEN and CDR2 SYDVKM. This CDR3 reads CASRTGTGGYNSPLHF. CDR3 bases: TGTGCCAGCAGAACCGGGACAGGGGGCTATAATTCACCCCTCCACTTT.

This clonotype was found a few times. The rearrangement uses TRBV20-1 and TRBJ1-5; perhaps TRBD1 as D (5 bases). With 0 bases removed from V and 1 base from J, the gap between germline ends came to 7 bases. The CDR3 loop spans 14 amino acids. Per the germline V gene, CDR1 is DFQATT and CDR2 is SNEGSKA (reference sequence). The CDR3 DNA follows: TGCAGTGCTAGAGAAGGGACCAGCAATCAGCCCCAGCATTTT. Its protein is CSAREGTSNQPQHF.

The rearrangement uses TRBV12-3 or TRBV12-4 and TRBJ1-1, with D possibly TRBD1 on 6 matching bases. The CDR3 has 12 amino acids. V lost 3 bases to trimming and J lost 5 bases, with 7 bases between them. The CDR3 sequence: CASSFQGTEAFF. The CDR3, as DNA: TGTGCCAGCAGTTTCCAGGGGACTGAAGCTTTCTTT.

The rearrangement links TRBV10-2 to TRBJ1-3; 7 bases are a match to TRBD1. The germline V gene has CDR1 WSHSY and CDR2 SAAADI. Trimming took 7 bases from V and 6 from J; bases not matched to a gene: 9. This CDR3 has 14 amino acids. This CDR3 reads CASKTETGINTIYF. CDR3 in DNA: TGCGCCAGCAAAACCGAGACAGGGATAAACACCATATATTTT.

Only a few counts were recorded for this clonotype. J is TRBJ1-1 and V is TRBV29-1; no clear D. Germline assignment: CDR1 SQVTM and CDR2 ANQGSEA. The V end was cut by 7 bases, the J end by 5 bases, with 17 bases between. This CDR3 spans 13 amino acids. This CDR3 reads CSAKQILGTEAFF. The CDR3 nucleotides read TGCAGCGCCAAACAAATCTTGGGAACTGAAGCTTTCTTT.

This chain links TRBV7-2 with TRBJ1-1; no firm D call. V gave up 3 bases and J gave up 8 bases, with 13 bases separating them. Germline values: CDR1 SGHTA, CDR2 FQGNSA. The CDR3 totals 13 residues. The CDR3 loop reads CASSFPLPSEAFF. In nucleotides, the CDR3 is TGTGCCAGCAGCTTCCCCCTCCCCTCAGAAGCTTTCTTT.

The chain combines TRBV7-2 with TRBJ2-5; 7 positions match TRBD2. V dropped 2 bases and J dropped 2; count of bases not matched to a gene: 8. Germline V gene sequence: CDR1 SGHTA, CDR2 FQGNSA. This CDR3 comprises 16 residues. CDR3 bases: TGTGCCAGCAGCTTAAGTTCTAGCGGAGGACAAGAGACCCAGTACTTC. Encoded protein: CASSLSSSGGQETQYF. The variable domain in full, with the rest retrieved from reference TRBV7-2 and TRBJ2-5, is GAGVSQSPSNKVTEKGKDVELRCDPISGHTALYWYRQSLGQGLEFLIYFQGNSAPDKSGLPSDRFSAERTGGSVSTLTIQRTQQEDSAVYLCASSLSSSGGQETQYFGPGTRLLVL.

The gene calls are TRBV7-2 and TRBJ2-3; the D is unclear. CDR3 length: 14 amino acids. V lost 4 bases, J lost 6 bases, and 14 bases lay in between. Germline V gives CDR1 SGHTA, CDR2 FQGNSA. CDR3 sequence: CASSYTTRADTQYF. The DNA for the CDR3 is TGTGCCAGCAGCTACACCACTCGGGCGGATACGCAGTATTTT.

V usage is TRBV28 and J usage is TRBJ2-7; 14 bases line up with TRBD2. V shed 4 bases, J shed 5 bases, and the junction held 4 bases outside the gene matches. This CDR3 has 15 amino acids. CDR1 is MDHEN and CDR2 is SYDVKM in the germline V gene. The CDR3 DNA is TGTGCCAGCAGTTGGACGGGACTAGCGGGAGACGAGCAGTACTTC. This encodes CASSWTGLAGDEQYF.

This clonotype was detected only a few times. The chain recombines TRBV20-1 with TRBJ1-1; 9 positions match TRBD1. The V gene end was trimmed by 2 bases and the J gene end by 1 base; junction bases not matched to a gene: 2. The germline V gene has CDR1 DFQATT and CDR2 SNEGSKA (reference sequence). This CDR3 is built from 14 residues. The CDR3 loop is CSARRGQGNTEAFF. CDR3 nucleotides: TGCAGTGCTAGAAGGGGACAGGGGAACACTGAAGCTTTCTTT.

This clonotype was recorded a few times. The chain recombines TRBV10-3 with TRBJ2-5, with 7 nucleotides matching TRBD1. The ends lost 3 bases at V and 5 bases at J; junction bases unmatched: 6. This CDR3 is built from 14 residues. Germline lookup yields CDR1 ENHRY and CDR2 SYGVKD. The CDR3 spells CAISEGGPIETQYF. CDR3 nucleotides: TGTGCCATCAGTGAAGGGGGCCCCATCGAGACCCAGTACTTC.

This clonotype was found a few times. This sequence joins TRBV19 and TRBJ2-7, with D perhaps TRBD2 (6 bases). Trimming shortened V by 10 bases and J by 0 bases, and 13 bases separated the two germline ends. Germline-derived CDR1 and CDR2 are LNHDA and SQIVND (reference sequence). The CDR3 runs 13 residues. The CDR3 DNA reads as TGTGCCAAAGAACGGGAGAACTCCTACGAGCAGTACTTC. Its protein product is CAKERENSYEQYF.

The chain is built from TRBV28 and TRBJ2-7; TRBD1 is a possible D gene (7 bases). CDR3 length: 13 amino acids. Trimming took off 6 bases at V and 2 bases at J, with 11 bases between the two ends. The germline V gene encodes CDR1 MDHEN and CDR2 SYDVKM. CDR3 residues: CASRTGTPYEQYF. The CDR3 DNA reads TGTGCCAGCAGGACAGGGACTCCCTACGAGCAGTACTTC.